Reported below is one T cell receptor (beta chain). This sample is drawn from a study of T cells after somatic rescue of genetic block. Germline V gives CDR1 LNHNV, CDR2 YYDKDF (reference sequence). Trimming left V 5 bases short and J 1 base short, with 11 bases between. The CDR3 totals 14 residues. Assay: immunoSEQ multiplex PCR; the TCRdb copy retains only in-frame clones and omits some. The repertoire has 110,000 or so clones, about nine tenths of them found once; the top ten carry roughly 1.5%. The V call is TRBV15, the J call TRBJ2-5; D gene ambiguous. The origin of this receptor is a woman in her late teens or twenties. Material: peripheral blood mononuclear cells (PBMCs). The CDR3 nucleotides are TGTGCCACCAGCCCCACCCAGTTCCAAGAGACCCAGTACTTC. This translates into CATSPTQFQETQYF. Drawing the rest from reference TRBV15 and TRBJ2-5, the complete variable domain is DAMVIQNPRYQVTQFGKPVTLSCSQTLNHNVMYWYQQKSSQAPKLLFHYYDKDFNNEADTPDNFQSRRPNTSFCFLDIRSPGLGDTAMYLCATSPTQFQETQYFGPGTRLLVL.